The 9 T cell receptor beta chains below all came from one sample that was sequenced in a study of OX40 agonist ivuxolimab in advanced cancers. The table came from immunoSEQ multiplex PCR; TCRdb's copy has only in-frame clones and leaves some out. The sample lists about 81,000 clones, 75% to 90% occurring once. This specimen was CD4+ or CD8+ T cells sorted from blood, taken in a trial of the OX40 agonist ivuxolimab. The receptors derive from an adult with an advanced solid tumor such as melanoma, head and neck, liver or kidney cancer.

The V gene is TRBV11-1, the J gene TRBJ2-5; perhaps TRBD2 as D (6 bases). This CDR3 region has 14 residues. The germline V gene has CDR1 SGHAT and CDR2 FQDESV (reference sequence). V was cut by 5 bases and J by 5 bases, with 15 bases left in between. The DNA of the CDR3 is TGTGCCAGCAGCCGTAGCTGGGAGGATGAGACCCAGTACTTC. Encoded protein: CASSRSWEDETQYF.

The V call is TRBV9, the J call TRBJ2-5; D may match TRBD1 or TRBD2 (6 bases each). CDR3 size: 15 residues. Per the germline V gene, CDR1 is SGDLS and CDR2 is YYNGEE. Trimming left V 4 bases short and J 1 base short, with 14 bases between. The CDR3 DNA reads TGTGCCAGCAGCCCGGGGGCTACAACCCAAGAGACCCAGTACTTC. This gives the protein CASSPGATTQETQYF.

V and J are TRBV14 and TRBJ2-2; 9 positions match TRBD1. The germline CDR1 and CDR2 sequences are SGHDN and FVKESK. The V and J ends lost 4 bases and 6 bases, in that order; junction bases with no gene match: 9. The CDR3 contains 16 residues. CDR3 DNA sequence: TGTGCCAGCAGCCGGATTGGGACAGGGCGATCCGGGGAGCTGTTTTTT. This gives the protein CASSRIGTGRSGELFF.

This sequence joins TRBV4-2 and TRBJ2-7; TRBD2 matches at 14 bases. Trimming took 4 bases from V and 1 from J; bases not matched to a gene: 3. This CDR3 has 16 amino acids. From germline, CDR1 is LGHNA and CDR2 YNFKEQ. CDR3 nucleotide sequence: TGTGCCAGCAGCCCGAGGACTAGCGGGGGGTCCTACGAGCAGTACTTC. Translating gives CASSPRTSGGSYEQYF.

V and J are TRBV29-1 and TRBJ2-5; the D is unclear. The V and J ends lost 8 bases and 4 bases respectively, with 20 bases between them. CDR3 length: 14 amino acids. Per the germline V gene, CDR1 is SQVTM and CDR2 is ANQGSEA. Here the CDR3 reads CSHIGLGIRETQYF. The CDR3 DNA follows: TGCAGCCATATTGGGTTGGGTATACGAGAGACCCAGTACTTC.

The gene calls are TRBV11-2 and TRBJ2-3; the D is unclear. The CDR3 length is 11 residues. V lost 8 bases and J 8 bases, leaving 11 bases between the germline ends. Germline V CDR1 and CDR2: SGHAT, FQNNGV. This chain's CDR3 is CASGSESTQYF. The CDR3 DNA reads TGTGCCAGCGGGTCGGAAAGTACGCAGTATTTT.

The chain links TRBV5-1 to TRBJ2-1; 14 nucleotides agree with TRBD2. CDR1 is SGHRS, CDR2 YFSETQ, per germline. The CDR3 is made up of 16 amino acids. Trimming removed 3 bases from V and 9 bases from J; junction bases left unmatched: 8. CDR3 sequence (DNA): TGCGCCAGCAGCTCTGGACTAGCGGGAGGCCGGGGTGAGCAGTTCTTC. Encoded protein: CASSSGLAGGRGEQFF.

The gene calls are TRBV6-1 and TRBJ1-5, with D possibly TRBD1 on 5 matching bases. Germline CDR1 MNHNS, CDR2 SASEGT. Trimming shortened V by 7 bases and J by 0 bases, and 10 bases separated the two germline ends. CDR3 length: 14 amino acids. The CDR3 region is CASKGANSNQPQHF. The CDR3 nucleotides read TGTGCCAGCAAAGGGGCCAATAGCAATCAGCCCCAGCATTTT.

The chain uses TRBV9 and TRBJ2-1; D remains unclear. CDR3 length equals 15 residues. Trimming left V 4 bases short and J 0 bases short, with 11 bases between. The germline gives CDR1 SGDLS, CDR2 YYNGEE. CDR3 loop: CASSRAESSYNEQFF. The CDR3 DNA follows: TGTGCCAGCAGCCGCGCTGAGAGCTCCTACAATGAGCAGTTCTTC.